Listed here is a single T cell receptor beta chain. Its antigen remains unknown. This record comes from a study of cytomegalovirus exposure and HLA in healthy donors. A multiplex PCR was run with 60 Vbeta primers and 13 Jbeta primers. Profiling relied on immunoSEQ multiplex PCR, and the TCRdb table lists in-frame clones only, not all of them. Of about 170,000 clones listed, over 60% are singletons. Study observations and caveats: The HLA-A and HLA-B alleles of most subjects were reportedly predicted accurately from TCR beta sequences. In a later analysis, HLA-associated beta chains showed higher expansion and lower generation probabilities than comparable chains.

The germline gives CDR1 MNHEY, CDR2 SVGAGI. Deletions cut 7 bases from V and 1 base from J, with 13 bases between. The CDR3 length is 14 residues. The sample taken for sequencing was PBMCs. This TCR came from a girl aged 10-17 years in good health and CMV-seronegative. This rearrangement joins TRBV6-5 to TRBJ1-1, with D possibly TRBD1 on 6 matching bases. CDR3 sequence: CASILRGKNTEAFF. CDR3 DNA sequence: TGTGCCAGCATCCTAAGGGGGAAGAACACTGAAGCTTTCTTT.